The 16 T cell receptor beta chains in this list originate from one sample, sequenced in a study of cytotoxic CD8 clonotypes in ibrutinib-treated CLL. Sequenced by immunoSEQ multiplex PCR; TCRdb stores in-frame clones only, minus some. The table records about 30,000 clones, less than 75% of them present only once. Sequences were derived from PBMCs, sampled before ibrutinib treatment. Source of these receptors: a human donor with chronic lymphocytic leukemia.

V and J are TRBV7-3 and TRBJ2-1; TRBD2 agrees at 8 bases. The CDR3 covers 15 residues. The germline gives CDR1 SGHTA, CDR2 FQGTGA. With V trimmed by 5 bases and J by 4 bases, 7 bases remained unmatched. The CDR3 sequence: CASSPGTSGYNEQFF. The DNA of the CDR3 is TGTGCCAGCAGCCCGGGGACTAGTGGATACAATGAGCAGTTCTTC.

The V gene is TRBV19, the J gene TRBJ2-2; TRBD1 matches at 7 bases. This CDR3 has 14 amino acids. The ends lost 5 bases at V and 7 bases at J; junction bases unmatched: 7. Per germline, CDR1 LNHDA and CDR2 SQIVND (reference sequence). In nucleotides, the CDR3 is TGTGCCAGTAGTCCAACAGGGGCAGGCGGGGAGCTGTTTTTT. Translation: CASSPTGAGGELFF. Complete variable domain (other parts from reference TRBV19 and TRBJ2-2): DGGITQSPKYLFRKEGQNVTLSCEQNLNHDAMYWYRQDPGQGLRLIYYSQIVNDFQKGDIAEGYSVSREKKESFPLTVTSAQKNPTAFYLCASSPTGAGGELFFGEGSRLTVL.

The rearrangement joins TRBV4-2 to TRBJ2-3, with D possibly being TRBD1 or TRBD2 (7 bases each). V was trimmed by 2 bases and J by 3 bases, leaving 18 bases between them. The CDR3 spans 17 residues. CDR1 is LGHNA and CDR2 is YNFKEQ in the germline V gene. CDR3 nucleotides: TGTGCCAGCAGCCAACCCCGGGGAGGGGGCAAGACAGATACGCAGTATTTT. Encoded protein: CASSQPRGGGKTDTQYF.

The chain couples TRBV27 to TRBJ2-1; the match to TRBD2 covers 8 bases. Looked up from germline, CDR1 is MNHEY and CDR2 is SMNVEV (reference sequence). There are 11 residues in the CDR3. V was clipped by 7 bases and J by 15 bases; unmatched bases: 8. The CDR3 sequence is CASTIAGRRFF. The CDR3 nucleotides are TGTGCCAGCACGATAGCGGGGCGGCGGTTCTTC.

This clone was seen only a few times. The rearrangement joins TRBV18 to TRBJ2-1; D is perhaps TRBD1 (5 bases). Trimming pared 5 bases from V and 6 bases from J, leaving 11 bases between. There are 13 residues in the CDR3. Germline V gene data show CDR1 as KGHSH and CDR2 as LQKENI. The CDR3 DNA reads TGTGCCAGCTCAAAGGGGTTCGGCAATGAGCAGTTCTTC. Translating it yields CASSKGFGNEQFF.

The chain uses TRBV28 and TRBJ1-2; D unresolved. Germline assignment: CDR1 MDHEN and CDR2 SYDVKM. Trimming stripped 4 bases from V and 2 bases from J, with 8 bases between. The CDR3 length is 13 residues. The CDR3, as DNA: TGTGCCAGCAGTTCTGGAGGAAACTATGGCTACACCTTC. This sequence encodes CASSSGGNYGYTF.

There are a few counts of this clone. The rearrangement uses TRBV7-2 and TRBJ2-3; 8 positions match TRBD2. The CDR3 sequence is 16 residues long. In germline, CDR1 is SGHTA, CDR2 FQGNSA. J lost 2 bases, V lost 1 base, and 5 bases had no gene match. CDR3 in amino acids: CASSLVSLAVTDTQYF. The CDR3 DNA follows: TGTGCCAGCAGCTTAGTTTCACTAGCGGTCACAGATACGCAGTATTTT.

A few counts support this clone. This chain connects TRBV6-1 to TRBJ1-5; D ambiguous. V dropped 6 bases and J dropped 0 bases, with 12 bases sitting between them. The CDR3 totals 15 residues. The germline CDR1 and CDR2 sequences are MNHNS and SASEGT. CDR3: CASSPMDLSNQPQHF. CDR3 nucleotide sequence: TGTGCCAGCAGCCCCATGGACCTTAGCAATCAGCCCCAGCATTTT.

V usage is TRBV7-3 and J usage is TRBJ2-2; 14 bases line up with TRBD2. The V and J ends lost 3 bases and 0 bases, in that order; junction bases with no gene match: 3. Germline V gene lookup returns CDR1 SGHTA and CDR2 FQGTGA. This CDR3 is 18 amino acids long. CDR3 protein: CASSFSTSGRANTGELFF. Written as DNA, the CDR3 is TGTGCCAGCAGCTTTTCGACTAGCGGGAGGGCGAACACCGGGGAGCTGTTTTTT.

This rearrangement joins TRBV2 to TRBJ2-7; D is uncertain. With 5 bases removed from V and 4 bases from J, the gap between germline ends came to 9 bases. The CDR3 has 12 residues. The germline V gene encodes CDR1 SNHLY and CDR2 FYNNEI. The CDR3 nucleotides are TGTGCCAGCAGTTGGGATTTTTACGAGCAGTACTTC. Translating gives CASSWDFYEQYF.

This clone came up a few times. The rearrangement joins TRBV18 to TRBJ2-3; TRBD1 agrees at 11 bases. V shed 6 bases and J 5 bases; nucleotides not matched to a gene: 16. Germline V CDR1 and CDR2: KGHSH, LQKENI. The CDR3 contains 18 residues. CDR3 in amino acids: CASSPPTSGQGAGDTQYF. The CDR3 DNA is TGTGCCAGCTCCCCTCCTACGTCCGGACAGGGGGCTGGAGATACGCAGTATTTT.

The rearrangement uses TRBV27 and TRBJ2-1; 13 nucleotides align to TRBD2. This CDR3 region has 17 residues. Germline CDR1 reads MNHEY; CDR2 reads SMNVEV (reference sequence). The V gene end was trimmed by 5 bases and the J gene end by 2 bases; junction bases not matched to a gene: 6. CDR3 loop: CASSPRTSGSPYNEQFF. CDR3 DNA sequence: TGTGCCAGCAGTCCTAGGACTAGCGGGAGTCCCTACAATGAGCAGTTCTTC.

This chain links TRBV5-4 with TRBJ2-5; TRBD2 is a possible D gene (7 bases). V was clipped by 0 bases and J by 5 bases, with 11 bases between them. The CDR3 is 14 residues long. The germline V gene encodes CDR1 SGHNT and CDR2 YYREEE (reference sequence). CDR3 coding DNA: TGTGCCAGCAGCTTGGGCGGGGGCGAGGAGACCCAGTACTTC. Encoded protein: CASSLGGGEETQYF.

The genes are TRBV6-6 and TRBJ1-5, with D uncertain. Trimming cost V 2 bases and J 2 bases, with 4 bases left between them. The CDR3 contains 13 residues. Germline loops: CDR1 MNHNY, CDR2 SVGAGI (reference sequence). In DNA form, the CDR3 reads TGTGCCAGCAGTTACAGGGGCAATCAGCCCCAGCATTTT. Protein: CASSYRGNQPQHF.

The CDR3 DNA follows: TGTGCCAGCAGTGAGGGGACAAAGGCGCAGTATTTT. Translation: CASSEGTKAQYF. The chain recombines TRBV28 with TRBJ2-3, with D tentatively TRBD1 (6 bases). CDR3 length: 12 amino acids. V was shortened by 5 bases and J by 10 bases, with 13 bases between the two germline ends. CDR1 and CDR2 (germline): MDHEN, SYDVKM. Supplemented by reference TRBV28 and TRBJ2-3, the full variable domain reads DVKVTQSSRYLVKRTGEKVFLECVQDMDHENMFWYRQDPGLGLRLIYFSYDVKMKEKGDIPEGYSVSREKKERFSLILESASTNQTSMYLCASSEGTKAQYFGPGTRLTVL.

In this sample, this clone turned up once. The chain joins TRBV10-3 to TRBJ2-7; D not certain. The CDR3 has 12 residues. The germline V gene encodes CDR1 ENHRY and CDR2 SYGVKD. V was clipped by 3 bases and J by 4 bases, with 7 bases between them. The chain's CDR3 is CAISEQPYEQYF. The CDR3 nucleotides read TGTGCCATCAGTGAACAGCCGTACGAGCAGTACTTC.